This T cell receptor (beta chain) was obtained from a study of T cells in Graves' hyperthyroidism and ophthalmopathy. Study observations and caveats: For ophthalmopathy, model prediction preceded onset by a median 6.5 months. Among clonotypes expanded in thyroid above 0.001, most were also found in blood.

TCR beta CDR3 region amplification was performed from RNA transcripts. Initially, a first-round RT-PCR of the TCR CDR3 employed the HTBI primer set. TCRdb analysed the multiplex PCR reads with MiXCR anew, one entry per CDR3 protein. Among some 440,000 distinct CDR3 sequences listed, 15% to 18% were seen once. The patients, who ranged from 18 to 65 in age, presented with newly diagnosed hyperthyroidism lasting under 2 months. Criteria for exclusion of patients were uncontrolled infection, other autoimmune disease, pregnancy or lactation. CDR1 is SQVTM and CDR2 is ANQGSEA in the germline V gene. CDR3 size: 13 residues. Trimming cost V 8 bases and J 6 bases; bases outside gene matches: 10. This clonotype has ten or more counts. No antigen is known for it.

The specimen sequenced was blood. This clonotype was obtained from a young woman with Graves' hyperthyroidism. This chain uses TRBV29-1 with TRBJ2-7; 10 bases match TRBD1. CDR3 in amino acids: CSISGTGDPEQYF. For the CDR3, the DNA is TGCAGCATATCCGGGACAGGGGACCCCGAGCAGTACTTC.